The 11 T cell receptor beta chains reported below all come from one sample, sequenced in a study of OX40 agonist ivuxolimab in advanced cancers. Generated by immunoSEQ multiplex PCR, the TCRdb table keeps only in-frame clones and is missing some. This table has roughly 92,000 clones, 90% appearing once. The sequences come from CD4+ or CD8+ T cells sorted from blood, collected in a trial of the OX40 agonist ivuxolimab. The receptors come from an adult with an advanced solid tumor such as melanoma, head and neck, liver or kidney cancer.

CDR3 sequence reads: CASSQELTSPLHF. The DNA for the CDR3 is TGTGCCAGCAGCCAAGAATTGACTTCACCCCTCCACTTT. The V and J genes are TRBV14 and TRBJ1-6; no clear D gene. The CDR3 extends over 13 amino acids. V was cut by 0 bases and J by 9 bases, with 6 bases left in between. Germline V gene sequence: CDR1 SGHDN, CDR2 FVKESK.

The chain uses TRBV10-3 and TRBJ2-7; a weak D match, TRBD1 (6 bases). Per the germline V gene, CDR1 is ENHRY and CDR2 is SYGVKD. V lost 0 bases and J 3 bases, leaving 15 bases between the germline ends. The CDR3 sequence is 16 residues long. The CDR3 loop reads CAISESKTGIDYEQYF. The CDR3 coding sequence is TGTGCCATCAGTGAGTCGAAAACAGGGATCGACTACGAGCAGTACTTC.

The chain recombines TRBV6-1 with TRBJ1-1, with TRBD1 as a possible D gene (5 bases). There are 14 residues in the CDR3. V dropped 2 bases and J dropped 5 bases, with 12 bases sitting between them. Germline V gene data show CDR1 as MNHNS and CDR2 as SASEGT. In DNA, the CDR3 is TGTGCCAGCAGTGAAACGGGGAGGGGAACTGAAGCTTTCTTT. This translates into CASSETGRGTEAFF.

The gene calls are TRBV5-1 and TRBJ2-1; D remains ambiguous. From germline, CDR1 is SGHRS and CDR2 YFSETQ. Trimming removed 0 bases at V and 4 bases at J, with 14 bases between. There are 16 residues in the CDR3. CDR3 sequence (DNA): TGCGCCAGCAGCTTGGTGGGGTTAGGTTCGTACAATGAGCAGTTCTTC. Amino acid sequence: CASSLVGLGSYNEQFF.

The chain couples TRBV27 to TRBJ2-1; 7 bases agree with TRBD2. V gave up 5 bases and J gave up 5 bases; unmatched junction bases: 9. The germline V gene has CDR1 MNHEY and CDR2 SMNVEV (reference sequence). The CDR3 is made up of 15 amino acids. CDR3: CASSVSGTQNNEQFF. CDR3 DNA: TGTGCCAGCAGTGTGAGCGGGACTCAGAACAATGAGCAGTTCTTC.

The chain couples TRBV19 to TRBJ2-3, with TRBD2 matching over 7 bases. V gave up 6 bases and J gave up 4 bases; unmatched junction bases: 7. The CDR3 is made up of 14 amino acids. Per germline, CDR1 LNHDA and CDR2 SQIVND (reference sequence). The CDR3 sequence is CASRVAGVADTQYF. In nucleotides, the CDR3 is TGTGCCAGTAGGGTGGCGGGAGTAGCAGATACGCAGTATTTT.

This sequence joins TRBV4-1 and TRBJ1-2; D is uncertain. CDR1 MGHRA and CDR2 YSYEKL come from the germline V gene. Trimming removed 0 bases from V and 0 bases from J, with 8 bases in between. The CDR3 runs 15 residues. The CDR3 reads CASSQEPAANYGYTF. CDR3 nucleotides: TGCGCCAGCAGCCAAGAACCTGCAGCTAACTATGGCTACACCTTC.

V gene TRBV2 combines with J gene TRBJ1-4; no reliable D call. V was clipped by 3 bases and J by 6 bases, with 8 bases between them. Per germline, CDR1 SNHLY and CDR2 FYNNEI. The CDR3 is 13 residues long. This chain's CDR3 is CASSEIVDEKLFF. CDR3 in DNA: TGTGCCAGCAGTGAGATTGTAGATGAAAAACTGTTTTTT.

V usage is TRBV9 and J usage is TRBJ2-2; possible D gene TRBD2, 5 bases. CDR1 SGDLS and CDR2 YYNGEE come from the germline V gene. The CDR3 consists of 17 residues. V was trimmed by 1 base and J by 3 bases, leaving 16 bases between them. The CDR3 protein is CASSVWGGRRDTGELFF. CDR3 sequence (DNA): TGTGCCAGCAGCGTATGGGGTGGGAGACGGGACACCGGGGAGCTGTTTTTT.

The rearrangement links TRBV15 to TRBJ1-2, with D tentatively TRBD1 (5 bases). Trimming cost V 0 bases and J 7 bases, with 9 bases left between them. Germline assignment: CDR1 LNHNV and CDR2 YYDKDF (reference sequence). CDR3 length equals 13 residues. The CDR3 reads CATSRDRGSGYTF. CDR3 DNA: TGTGCCACCAGCAGAGATCGGGGCTCTGGCTACACCTTC.

This clone turned up a few times. V usage is TRBV2 and J usage is TRBJ1-4; TRBD1 matches 9 bases. CDR3 length: 14 residues. CDR1 and CDR2 from the germline V gene are SNHLY and FYNNEI. V lost 6 bases, J lost 6 bases, and 5 bases stayed unmatched. The CDR3 spells CASREGQGYEKLFF. The CDR3 DNA reads as TGTGCCAGCAGGGAGGGACAGGGTTATGAAAAACTGTTTTTT.